This TCR beta chain was recovered during a study of STAT5B mutations in CD4+ large granular lymphocyte leukemia. Measured with immunoSEQ multiplex PCR; TCRdb has only the in-frame clones, and not every one. Of approximately 30,000 clones in the sample, around 76% are singletons; the top ten hold roughly 6.9%. CDR3 length: 14 amino acids. Per the germline V gene, CDR1 is SGHNT and CDR2 is YENEEA. V was cut by 0 bases and J by 7 bases, with 12 bases left in between. Sequencing was performed on CD4+ T cells from blood buffy coats. The genes are TRBV11-3 and TRBJ1-2, with D perhaps TRBD1 (5 bases). This TCR derives from a human donor in good health. The DNA for the CDR3 is TGTGCCAGCAGCTTAGATGCGGACATGGTTGGCTACACCTTC. Its protein is CASSLDADMVGYTF.